This TCR beta chain was documented in a study of OX40 agonist ivuxolimab in advanced cancers. Study at large: The dose-escalation group included hepatocellular carcinoma, melanoma, renal cell carcinoma and head and neck cancer.

Concerning this clone: Antigen: not known.

Clones were read by immunoSEQ multiplex PCR, and TCRdb kept only the in-frame ones, dropping some. This sample carries approximately 66,000 clones, around 88% of them seen once, and the ten largest clones take roughly 0.59%. Study observations and caveats: Antigen specificity was not determined for the expanded peripheral T cells. With doses of 0.1 to 3.0 mg/kg, CD4+ and CD8+ blood T cells had undergone clonal expansion by week 6.

Germline V gene data show CDR1 as DFQATT and CDR2 as SNEGSKA (reference sequence). CDR3 length: 11 amino acids. Trimming left V 6 bases short and J 12 bases short, with 17 bases between. Sequenced here: CD4+ or CD8+ T cells sorted from blood, sampled in a trial of the OX40 agonist ivuxolimab. The chain couples TRBV20-1 to TRBJ2-5; possibly TRBD1 for D (6 bases). The origin of this receptor is an adult with an advanced solid tumor such as melanoma, head and neck, liver or kidney cancer. The CDR3 bases are TGCAGTGCGACTGAATGGACAGCGGAGTACTTC. This gives the protein CSATEWTAEYF.